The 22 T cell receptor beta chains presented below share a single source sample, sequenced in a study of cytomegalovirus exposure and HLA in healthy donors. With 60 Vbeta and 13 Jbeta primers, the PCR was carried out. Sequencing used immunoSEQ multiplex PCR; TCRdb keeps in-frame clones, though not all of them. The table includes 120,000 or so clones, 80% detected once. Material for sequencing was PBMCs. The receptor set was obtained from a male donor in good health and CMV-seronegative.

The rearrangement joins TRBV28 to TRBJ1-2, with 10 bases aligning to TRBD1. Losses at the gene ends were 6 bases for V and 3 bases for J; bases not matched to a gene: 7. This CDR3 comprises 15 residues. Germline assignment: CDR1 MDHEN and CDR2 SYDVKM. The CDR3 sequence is CASSRGQGVYYGYTF. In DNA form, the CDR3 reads TGTGCCAGCAGCCGCGGACAGGGGGTCTACTATGGCTACACCTTC.

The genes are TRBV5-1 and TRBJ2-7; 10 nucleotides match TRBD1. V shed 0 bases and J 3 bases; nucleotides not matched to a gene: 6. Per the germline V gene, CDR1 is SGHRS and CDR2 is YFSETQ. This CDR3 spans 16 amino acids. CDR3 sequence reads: CASSLARDRGFYEQYF. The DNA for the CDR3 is TGCGCCAGCAGCTTGGCCCGGGACAGGGGTTTCTACGAGCAGTACTTC.

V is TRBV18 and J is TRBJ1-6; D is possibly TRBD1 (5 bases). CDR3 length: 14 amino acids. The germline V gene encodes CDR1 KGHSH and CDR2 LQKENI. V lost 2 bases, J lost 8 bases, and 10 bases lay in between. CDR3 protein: CASSPGGVDSPLHF. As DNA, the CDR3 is TGTGCCAGCTCACCAGGGGGGGTGGATTCACCCCTCCACTTT.

The CDR3 sequence is CAWSSGGGEDTQYF. The CDR3 nucleotides read TGTGCCTGGAGTAGCGGGGGAGGAGAAGATACGCAGTATTTT. The chain employs TRBV30 and TRBJ2-3, with TRBD2 matching 8 bases. CDR1 and CDR2 from the germline V gene are GTSNPN and SVGIG (reference sequence). This CDR3 comprises 14 residues. Trimming cost V 2 bases and J 5 bases; bases outside gene matches: 6.

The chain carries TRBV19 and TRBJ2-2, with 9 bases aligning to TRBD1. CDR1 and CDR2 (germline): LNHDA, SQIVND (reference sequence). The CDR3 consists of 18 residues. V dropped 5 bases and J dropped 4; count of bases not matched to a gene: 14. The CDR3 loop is CASSARRRTGVSTGELFF. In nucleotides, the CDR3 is TGTGCCAGTAGTGCCCGTCGCAGGACAGGGGTGAGCACCGGGGAGCTGTTTTTT. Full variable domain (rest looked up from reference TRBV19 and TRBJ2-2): DGGITQSPKYLFRKEGQNVTLSCEQNLNHDAMYWYRQDPGQGLRLIYYSQIVNDFQKGDIAEGYSVSREKKESFPLTVTSAQKNPTAFYLCASSARRRTGVSTGELFFGEGSRLTVL.

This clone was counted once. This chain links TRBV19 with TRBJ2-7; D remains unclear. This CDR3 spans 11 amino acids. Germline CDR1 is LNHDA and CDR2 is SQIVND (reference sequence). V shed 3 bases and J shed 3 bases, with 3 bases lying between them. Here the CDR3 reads CASSIFYEQYF. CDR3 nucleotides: TGTGCCAGTAGTATCTTCTACGAGCAGTACTTC.

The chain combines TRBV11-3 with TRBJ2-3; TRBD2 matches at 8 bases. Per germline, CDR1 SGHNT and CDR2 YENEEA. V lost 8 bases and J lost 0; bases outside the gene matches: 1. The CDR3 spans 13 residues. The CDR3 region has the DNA TGTGCCAGCCGGGGGGGAAGCACAGATACGCAGTATTTT. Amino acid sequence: CASRGGSTDTQYF.

The CDR3 sequence is CAWSVDSSYEQYF. The CDR3 nucleotides are TGTGCCTGGAGTGTAGATAGCTCCTACGAGCAGTACTTC. V gene TRBV30 combines with J gene TRBJ2-7; D is unresolved. This CDR3 has 13 amino acids. CDR1 is GTSNPN, CDR2 SVGIG, per germline (reference sequence). V dropped 0 bases and J dropped 0 bases, with 6 bases sitting between them.

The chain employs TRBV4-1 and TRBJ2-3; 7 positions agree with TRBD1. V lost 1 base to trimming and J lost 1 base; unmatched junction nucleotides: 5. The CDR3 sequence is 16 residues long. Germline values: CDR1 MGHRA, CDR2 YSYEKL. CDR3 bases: TGCGCCAGCAGCCAAGGTCGACAGGGAGGCACAGATACGCAGTATTTT. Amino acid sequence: CASSQGRQGGTDTQYF.

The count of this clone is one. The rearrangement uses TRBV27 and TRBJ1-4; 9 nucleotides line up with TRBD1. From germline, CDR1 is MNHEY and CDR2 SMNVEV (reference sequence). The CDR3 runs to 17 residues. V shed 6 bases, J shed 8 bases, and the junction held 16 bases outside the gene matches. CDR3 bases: TGTGCCAGCAGCCCGGGACAGGGTAGGGGATTAAGCGAAAAACTGTTTTTT. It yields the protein CASSPGQGRGLSEKLFF.

The CDR3 bases are TGTGCCAGCAGCCAAGTCGGGACTAGCGGGAGGGCAAGGTCTATTCGGGACACCGGGGAGCTGTTTTTT. This encodes CASSQVGTSGRARSIRDTGELFF. The rearrangement links TRBV14 to TRBJ2-2; 16 bases line up with TRBD2. CDR3 length: 23 residues. CDR1 is SGHDN and CDR2 is FVKESK in the germline V gene. V shed 1 base and J 3 bases; nucleotides not matched to a gene: 17.

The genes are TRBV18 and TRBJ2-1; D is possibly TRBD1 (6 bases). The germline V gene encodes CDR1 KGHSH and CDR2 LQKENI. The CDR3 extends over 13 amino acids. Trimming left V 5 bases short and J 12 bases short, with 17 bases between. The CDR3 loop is CASSWGHGDGQFF. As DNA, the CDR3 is TGTGCCAGCTCATGGGGACACGGAGACGGGCAGTTCTTC.

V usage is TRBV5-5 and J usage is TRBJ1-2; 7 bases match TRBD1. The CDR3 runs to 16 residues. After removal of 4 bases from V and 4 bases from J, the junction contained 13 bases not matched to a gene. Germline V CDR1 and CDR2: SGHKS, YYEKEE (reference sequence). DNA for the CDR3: TGTGCCAGCAGCCCCCTCTGGGACAGAGATTCCTATGGCTACACCTTC. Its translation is CASSPLWDRDSYGYTF.

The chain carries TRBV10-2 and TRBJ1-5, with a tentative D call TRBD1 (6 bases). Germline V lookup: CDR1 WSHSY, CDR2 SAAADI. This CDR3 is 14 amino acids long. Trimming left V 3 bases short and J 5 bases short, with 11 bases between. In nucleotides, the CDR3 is TGCGCCAGCAGTGACTGGGACACCTATCAGCCCCAGCATTTT. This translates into CASSDWDTYQPQHF.

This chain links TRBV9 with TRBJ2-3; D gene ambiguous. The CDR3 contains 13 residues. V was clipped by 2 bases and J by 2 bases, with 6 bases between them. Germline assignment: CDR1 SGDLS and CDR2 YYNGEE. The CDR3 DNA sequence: TGTGCCAGCAGCGTGGCCTTCACAGATACGCAGTATTTT. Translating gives CASSVAFTDTQYF. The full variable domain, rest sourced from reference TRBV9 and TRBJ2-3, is DSGVTQTPKHLITATGQRVTLRCSPRSGDLSVYWYQQSLDQGLQFLIQYYNGEERAKGNILERFSAQQFPDLHSELNLSSLELGDSALYFCASSVAFTDTQYFGPGTRLTVL.

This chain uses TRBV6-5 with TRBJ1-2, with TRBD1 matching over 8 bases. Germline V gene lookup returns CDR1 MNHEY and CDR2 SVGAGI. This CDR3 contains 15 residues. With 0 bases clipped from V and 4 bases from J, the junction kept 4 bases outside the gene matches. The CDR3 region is CASSYSNRGGYGYTF. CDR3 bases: TGTGCCAGCAGTTACTCGAACAGGGGGGGCTATGGCTACACCTTC.

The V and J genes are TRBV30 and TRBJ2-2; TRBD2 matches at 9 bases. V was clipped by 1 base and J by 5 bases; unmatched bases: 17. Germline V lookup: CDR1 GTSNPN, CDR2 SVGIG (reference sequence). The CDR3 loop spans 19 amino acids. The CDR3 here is CAWSASISVAGEVTGELFF. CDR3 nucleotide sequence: TGTGCCTGGAGTGCCTCCATAAGCGTAGCGGGAGAAGTAACCGGGGAGCTGTTTTTT.

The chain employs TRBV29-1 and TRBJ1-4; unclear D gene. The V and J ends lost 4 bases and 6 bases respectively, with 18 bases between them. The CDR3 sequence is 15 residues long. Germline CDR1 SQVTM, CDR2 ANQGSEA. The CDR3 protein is CSVALNHYPDEKLFF. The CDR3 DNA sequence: TGCAGCGTTGCGTTAAACCACTACCCCGATGAAAAACTGTTTTTT.

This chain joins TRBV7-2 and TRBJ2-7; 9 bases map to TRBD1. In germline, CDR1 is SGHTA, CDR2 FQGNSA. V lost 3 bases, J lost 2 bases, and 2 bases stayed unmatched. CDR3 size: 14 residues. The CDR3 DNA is TGTGCCAGCAGCTTGGGGACAGGGCCCTACGAGCAGTACTTC. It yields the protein CASSLGTGPYEQYF. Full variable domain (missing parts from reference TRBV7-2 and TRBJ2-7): GAGVSQSPSNKVTEKGKDVELRCDPISGHTALYWYRQSLGQGLEFLIYFQGNSAPDKSGLPSDRFSAERTGGSVSTLTIQRTQQEDSAVYLCASSLGTGPYEQYFGPGTRLTVT.

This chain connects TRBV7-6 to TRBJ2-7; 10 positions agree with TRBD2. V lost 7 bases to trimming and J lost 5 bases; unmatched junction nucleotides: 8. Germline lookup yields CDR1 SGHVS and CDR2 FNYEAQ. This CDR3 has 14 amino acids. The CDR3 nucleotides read TGTGCCAGCACCTCGAGGCTAGCGGGGGACGAGCAGTACTTC. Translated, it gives CASTSRLAGDEQYF.

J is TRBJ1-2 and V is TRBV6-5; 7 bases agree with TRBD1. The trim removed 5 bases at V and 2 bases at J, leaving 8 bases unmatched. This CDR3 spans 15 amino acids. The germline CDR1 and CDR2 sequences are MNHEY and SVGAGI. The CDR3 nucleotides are TGTGCCAGCAGTGGCCGGGACAGAGTAAACTATGGCTACACCTTC. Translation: CASSGRDRVNYGYTF.

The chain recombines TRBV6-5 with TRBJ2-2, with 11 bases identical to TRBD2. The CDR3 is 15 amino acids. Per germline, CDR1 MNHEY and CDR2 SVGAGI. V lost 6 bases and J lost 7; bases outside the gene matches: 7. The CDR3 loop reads CASRFSGGAIGELFF. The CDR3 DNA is TGTGCCAGCAGATTTAGCGGGGGGGCCATCGGGGAGCTGTTTTTT.